The entry that follows covers one T cell receptor (beta chain) sequence. Antigen unknown. Being one base from a much bigger clone, this may be a read error. This entry comes from a study of molecular identifiers for immune sequencing clone quantification. Study observations and caveats: Spiked Jurkat TCR RNA equivalent to one cell was reportedly detectable in about a million naive cells. Sharing of a barcode by identical TCR molecules could cause highly expanded clone sizes to be underestimated.

A single record per CDR3 protein comes from TCRdb applying MiXCR to the PCR reads. The sample gives about 12,000 distinct CDR3 sequences, 15% to 20% of which show up once; 1.5% is in the top ten. The sequence was collected from a human donor in good health. Some libraries in this study had Jurkat cell RNA spiked in. Specimen: naive CD8+ T cells from blood, with Jurkat cell RNA spiked in. Described subset: FACS-sorted CD8+CD4-CCR7+CD45RA+ naive T cells.

The DNA for the CDR3 is TGTGCCAGCAGTTACAAGGACGGACTAGGGGTATACAATGAGCAGCTCTTC. This gives the protein CASSYKDGLGVYNEQLF. This chain connects TRBV11-2 to TRBJ2-1; 7 bases align to TRBD2. The CDR3 has 17 amino acids. Germline V gene lookup returns CDR1 SGHAT and CDR2 FQNNGV.